The sample holds a few counts of the clone carrying this TCR beta chain. The antigen remains undetermined. The sample is drawn from a study of CD8+ T cells in alopecia areata. Study overall: Patients received oral tofacitinib, 5 to 10 mg twice daily, for moderate-to-severe alopecia areata. Tofacitinib dosing lasted 6 to 18 months, which was then followed by 6 months off drug. General observations from the study: Between patients, shared TCR sequences were less clear than in mice. This was possibly due in part to HLA diversity in the patient population. It was lesional scalp, especially alopecia totalis/universalis, that showed higher clonality than normal scalp.

Extraction of RNA preceded its reverse transcription into cDNA, which served as the sequencing template. Profiling relied on immunoSEQ multiplex PCR, and the TCRdb table lists in-frame clones only, not all of them. The data hold about 12,000 clones, with 50% to 60% observed a single time. Alopecia areata patients gave lesional scalp punch biopsies and peripheral blood samples. Germline values: CDR1 SGHRS, CDR2 YFSETQ. The CDR3 runs to 15 residues. Trimming stripped 6 bases from V and 9 bases from J, with 22 bases between. V gene TRBV5-1 combines with J gene TRBJ2-1; D perhaps matches TRBD2 (5 bases). The sequenced sample consisted of skin. This receptor was taken from a human donor with alopecia areata. The CDR3 nucleotides read TGCGCCAGCATCGATCAGCGGAGGTCCCGGAGTGAGCAGTTCTTC. Translation: CASIDQRRSRSEQFF.